Given below is one T cell receptor (beta chain) in context. Because it lacks the conserved phenylalanine or tryptophan at the end, this CDR3 is likely a read error. Germline values: CDR1 DFQATT, CDR2 SNEGSKA (reference sequence). This CDR3 region has 13 residues. Trimming removed 5 bases from V and 0 bases from J, with 10 bases in between. From the RT-PCR reads, TCRdb called clonotypes with MiXCR, one entry per CDR3 protein. The sample contains about 160,000 distinct CDR3 sequences, 37% of which appear only once. This sample was included in a study of patients and donors after allogeneic stem cell transplantation.

V and J are TRBV20-1 and TRBJ1-2; no clear D gene. This receptor was obtained from a human donor who was either an allogeneic HSCT recipient or a stem cell or donor lymphocyte infusion donor (not recorded which). It is not recorded whose cells these are; they may come from a transplant donor. Sequencing input: blood, either unsorted or a sorted T cell fraction (not recorded which). In DNA form, the CDR3 reads TGCAGTGCTCTCATGACCTCTAACTATGGCTACACCTAC. Encoded protein: CSALMTSNYGYTY.